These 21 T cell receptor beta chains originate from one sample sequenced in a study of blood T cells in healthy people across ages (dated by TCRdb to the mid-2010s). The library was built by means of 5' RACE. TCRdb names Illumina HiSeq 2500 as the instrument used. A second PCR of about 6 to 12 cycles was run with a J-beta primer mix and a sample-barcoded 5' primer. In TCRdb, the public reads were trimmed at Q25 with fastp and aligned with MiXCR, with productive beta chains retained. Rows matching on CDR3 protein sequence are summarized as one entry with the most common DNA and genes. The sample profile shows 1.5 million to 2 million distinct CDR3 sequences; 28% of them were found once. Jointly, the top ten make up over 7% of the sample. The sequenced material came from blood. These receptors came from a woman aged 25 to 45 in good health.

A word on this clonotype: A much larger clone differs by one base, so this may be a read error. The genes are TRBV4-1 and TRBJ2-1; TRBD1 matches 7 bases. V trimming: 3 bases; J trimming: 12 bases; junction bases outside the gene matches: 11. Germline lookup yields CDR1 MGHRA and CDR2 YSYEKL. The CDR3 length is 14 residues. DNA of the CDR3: TGCGCCAGCAGCCAGTACTTGACAGGGTGGTGGCAGTTCTTC. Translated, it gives CASSQYLTGWWQFF.

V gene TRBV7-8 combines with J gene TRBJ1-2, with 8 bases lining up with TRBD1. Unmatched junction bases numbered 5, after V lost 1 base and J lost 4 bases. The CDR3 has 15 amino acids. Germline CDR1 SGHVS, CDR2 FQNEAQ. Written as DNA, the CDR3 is TGTGCCAGCAGCTTAGGACAGGGGAGCAGCTATGGCTACACCTTC. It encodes CASSLGQGSSYGYTF. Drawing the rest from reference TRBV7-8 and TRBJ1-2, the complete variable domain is GAGVSQSPRYKVAKRGQDVALRCDPISGHVSLFWYQQALGQGPEFLTYFQNEAQLDKSGLPSDRFFAERPEGSVSTLKIQRTQQEDSAVYLCASSLGQGSSYGYTFGSGTRLTVV.

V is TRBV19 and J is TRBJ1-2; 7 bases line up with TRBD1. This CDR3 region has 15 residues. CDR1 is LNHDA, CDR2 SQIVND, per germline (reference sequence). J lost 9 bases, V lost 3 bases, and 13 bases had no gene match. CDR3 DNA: TGTGCCAGTAGTATTCTCGGTGGCCAGGGGGATTGCTACACCTTC. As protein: CASSILGGQGDCYTF. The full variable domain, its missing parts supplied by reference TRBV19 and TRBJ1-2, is DGGITQSPKYLFRKEGQNVTLSCEQNLNHDAMYWYRQDPGQGLRLIYYSQIVNDFQKGDIAEGYSVSREKKESFPLTVTSAQKNPTAFYLCASSILGGQGDCYTFGSGTRLTVV.

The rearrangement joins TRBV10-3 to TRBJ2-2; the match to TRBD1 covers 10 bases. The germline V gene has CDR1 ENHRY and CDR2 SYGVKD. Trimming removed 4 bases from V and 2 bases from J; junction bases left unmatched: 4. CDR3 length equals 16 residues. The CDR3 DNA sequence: TGTGCCATCAGTGCACGACAGGGGGCTAACACCGGGGAGCTGTTTTTT. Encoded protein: CAISARQGANTGELFF.

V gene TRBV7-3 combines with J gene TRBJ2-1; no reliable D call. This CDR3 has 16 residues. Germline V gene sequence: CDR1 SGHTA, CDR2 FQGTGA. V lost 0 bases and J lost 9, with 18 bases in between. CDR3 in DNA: TGTGCCAGCAGCTTAACGGGGATCCCACCCGCAATTGAGCAGTTCTTC. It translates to CASSLTGIPPAIEQFF.

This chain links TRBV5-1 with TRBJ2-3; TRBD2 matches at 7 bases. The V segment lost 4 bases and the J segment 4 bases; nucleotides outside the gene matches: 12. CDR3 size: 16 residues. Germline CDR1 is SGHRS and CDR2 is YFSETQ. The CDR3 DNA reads TGCGCCAGCAGCCGGGGGGACTCGAGCGTCCCAGATACGCAGTATTTT. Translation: CASSRGDSSVPDTQYF.

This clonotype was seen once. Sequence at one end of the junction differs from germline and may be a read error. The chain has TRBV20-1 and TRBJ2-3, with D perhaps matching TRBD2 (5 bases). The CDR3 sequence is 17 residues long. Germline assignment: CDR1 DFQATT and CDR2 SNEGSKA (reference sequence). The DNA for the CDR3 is TGCAGTACTAGAGCCGACTCTACACCCTCACGCACAGATACGCAGTATTTT. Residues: CSTRADSTPSRTDTQYF.

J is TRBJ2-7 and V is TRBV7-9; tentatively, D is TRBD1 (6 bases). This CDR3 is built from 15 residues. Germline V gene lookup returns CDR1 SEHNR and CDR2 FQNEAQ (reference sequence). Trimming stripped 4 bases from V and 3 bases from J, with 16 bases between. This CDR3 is CASSSRQAADYEQYF. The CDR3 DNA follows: TGTGCCAGCAGCTCCAGACAGGCGGCGGACTACGAGCAGTACTTC. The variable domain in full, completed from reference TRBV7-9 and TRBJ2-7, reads DTGVSQNPRHKITKRGQNVTFRCDPISEHNRLYWYRQTLGQGPEFLTYFQNEAQLEKSRLLSDRFSAERPKGSFSTLEIQRTEQGDSAMYLCASSSRQAADYEQYFGPGTRLTVT.

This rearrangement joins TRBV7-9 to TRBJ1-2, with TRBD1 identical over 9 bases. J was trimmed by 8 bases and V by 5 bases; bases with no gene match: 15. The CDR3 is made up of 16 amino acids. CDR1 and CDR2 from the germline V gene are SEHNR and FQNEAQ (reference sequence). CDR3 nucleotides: TGTGCCAGCAGCCCTGGGACAGGGACATGGCCTAGGGGCTACACCTTC. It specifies CASSPGTGTWPRGYTF.

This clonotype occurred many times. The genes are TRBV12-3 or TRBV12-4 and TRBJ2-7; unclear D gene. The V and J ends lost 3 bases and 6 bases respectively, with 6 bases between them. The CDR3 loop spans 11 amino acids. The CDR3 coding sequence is TGTGCCAGCAGTTTTTGGGGCGAGCAGTACTTC. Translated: CASSFWGEQYF.

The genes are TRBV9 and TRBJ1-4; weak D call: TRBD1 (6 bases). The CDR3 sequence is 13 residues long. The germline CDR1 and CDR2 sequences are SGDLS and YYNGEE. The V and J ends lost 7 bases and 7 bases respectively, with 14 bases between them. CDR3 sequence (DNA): TGTGCCAGCGCGGGGGCGGAGAGTGAAAAACTGTTTTTT. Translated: CASAGAESEKLFF.

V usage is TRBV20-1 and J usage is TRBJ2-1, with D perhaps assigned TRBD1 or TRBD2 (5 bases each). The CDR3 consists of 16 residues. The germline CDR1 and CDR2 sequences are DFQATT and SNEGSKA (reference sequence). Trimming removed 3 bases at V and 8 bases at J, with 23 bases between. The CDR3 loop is CSARRGLGVVGDEQFF. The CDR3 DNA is TGCAGTGCTAGGAGGGGTTTAGGAGTCGTTGGCGATGAGCAGTTCTTC.

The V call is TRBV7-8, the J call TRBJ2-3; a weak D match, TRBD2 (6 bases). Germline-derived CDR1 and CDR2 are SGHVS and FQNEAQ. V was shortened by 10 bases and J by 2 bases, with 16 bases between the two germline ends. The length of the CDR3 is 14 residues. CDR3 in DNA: TGTGCCACTCGTCGTGGGACTCACACAGATACGCAGTATTTT. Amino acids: CATRRGTHTDTQYF.

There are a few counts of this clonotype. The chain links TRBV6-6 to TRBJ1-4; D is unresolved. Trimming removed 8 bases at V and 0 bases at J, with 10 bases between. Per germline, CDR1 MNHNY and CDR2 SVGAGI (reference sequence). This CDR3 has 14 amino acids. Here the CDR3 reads CASGPFSTNEKLFF. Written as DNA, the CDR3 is TGTGCCAGCGGCCCATTCTCAACTAATGAAAAACTGTTTTTT.

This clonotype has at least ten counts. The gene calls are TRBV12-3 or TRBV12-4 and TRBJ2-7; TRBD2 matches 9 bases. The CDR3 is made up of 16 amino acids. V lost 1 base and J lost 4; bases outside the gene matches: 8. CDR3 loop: CASSLVGSGSSYEQYF. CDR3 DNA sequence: TGTGCCAGCAGTTTAGTGGGTAGCGGGAGCTCTTACGAGCAGTACTTC.

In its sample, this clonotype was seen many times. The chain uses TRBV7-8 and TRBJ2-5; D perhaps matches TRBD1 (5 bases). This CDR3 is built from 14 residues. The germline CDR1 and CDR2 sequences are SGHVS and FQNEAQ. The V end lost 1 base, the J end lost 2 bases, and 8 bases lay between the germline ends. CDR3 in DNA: TGTGCCAGCAGCTTAGGGAGACAGCAAGAGACCCAGTACTTC. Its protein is CASSLGRQQETQYF.

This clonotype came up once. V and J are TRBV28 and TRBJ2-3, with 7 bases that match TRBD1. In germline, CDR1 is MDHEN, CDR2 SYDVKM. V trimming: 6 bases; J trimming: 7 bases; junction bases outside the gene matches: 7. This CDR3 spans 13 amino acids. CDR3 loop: CASREQGSNTQYF. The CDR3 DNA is TGTGCCAGCAGGGAACAGGGGTCGAATACGCAGTATTTT.

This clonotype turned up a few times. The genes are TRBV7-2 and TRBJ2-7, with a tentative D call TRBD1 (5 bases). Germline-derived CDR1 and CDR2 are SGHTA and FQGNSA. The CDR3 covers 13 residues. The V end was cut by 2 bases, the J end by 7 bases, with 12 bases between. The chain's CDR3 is CASSLQGPGEQYF. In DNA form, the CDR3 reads TGTGCCAGCAGCTTACAGGGCCCTGGTGAGCAGTACTTC. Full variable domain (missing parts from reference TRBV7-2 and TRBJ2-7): GAGVSQSPSNKVTEKGKDVELRCDPISGHTALYWYRQSLGQGLEFLIYFQGNSAPDKSGLPSDRFSAERTGGSVSTLTIQRTQQEDSAVYLCASSLQGPGEQYFGPGTRLTVT.

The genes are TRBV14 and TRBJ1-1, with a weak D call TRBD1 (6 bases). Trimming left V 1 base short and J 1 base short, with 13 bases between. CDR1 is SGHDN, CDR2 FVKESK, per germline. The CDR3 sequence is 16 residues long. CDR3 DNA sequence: TGTGCCAGCAGCCAAGTTAAAGGGACACCGAACACTGAAGCTTTCTTT. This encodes CASSQVKGTPNTEAFF.

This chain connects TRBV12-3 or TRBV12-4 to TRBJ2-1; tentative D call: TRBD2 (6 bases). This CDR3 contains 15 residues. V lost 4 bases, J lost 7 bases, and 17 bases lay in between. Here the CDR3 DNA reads TGTGCCAGCAGTTCAGGGCGGGAAAGGATTAATGAGCAGTTCTTC. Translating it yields CASSSGRERINEQFF.

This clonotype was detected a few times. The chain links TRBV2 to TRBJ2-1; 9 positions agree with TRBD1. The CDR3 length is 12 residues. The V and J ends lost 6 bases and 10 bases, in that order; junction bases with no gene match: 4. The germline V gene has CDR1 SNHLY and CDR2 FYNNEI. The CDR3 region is CASRGQGREQFF. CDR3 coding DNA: TGTGCCAGCAGAGGACAGGGGAGGGAGCAGTTCTTC.